Included here is one T cell receptor beta chain sequence, with context. These data originate in a study of radiation and T cells in renal cell carcinoma. TCRdb keeps only in-frame clones here, not all; method: immunoSEQ multiplex PCR. The table has approximately 70,000 clones, over 60% seen once. Time point denoted: blood 4 weeks post-SBRT, at nephrectomy. Treatment described: 15 Gy SBRT to primary tumor, nephrectomy 4 weeks later. Germline V CDR1 and CDR2: SGHNT, YYREEE (reference sequence). The CDR3 loop spans 17 amino acids. Germline trimming cut 4 bases from V and 2 bases from J; bases unmatched to any gene: 10.

V usage is TRBV5-4 and J usage is TRBJ1-4; 8 bases fit TRBD1. Sequenced here: blood, sampled from a patient whose treatment included radiotherapy and nephrectomy. The source of this sequence is a man aged 55-75 years with renal cell carcinoma. CDR3: CASSPGQGIGTNEKLFF. CDR3 DNA sequence: TGTGCCAGCAGCCCCGGACAGGGAATAGGGACTAATGAAAAACTGTTTTTT.